The source of this T cell receptor beta chain is a study of radiotherapy plus CTLA-4 blockade in lung cancer (dated by TCRdb to between 2018 and 2020). Regarding the research as a whole: Among the enrolled patients, roughly 17% had an objective response, and 31% reached disease control.

The V end loses 3 bases and the J end loses 7 bases, and a stretch of 12 bases separates them. CDR1 and CDR2 are drawn from the germline V gene: SGHVS, FNYEAQ. CDR3 length: 14 amino acids, cysteine to phenylalanine. Here the CDR3 DNA is all that survives: 42 bases in frame from base 1. Comment on this clone: Its recognized antigen is unknown. Base qualities are not recorded, but no much larger clone differs from it by a single base.

Overall study outcomes, separate from this receptor: After treatment with radiotherapy and ipilimumab, TCR clones that originated in tumors expanded in peripheral blood. Increased serum interferon-beta after radiation, together with early dynamic changes in blood T cell clones, were reported to be the strongest predictors of response.

The study tested focal radiation therapy combined with CTLA-4 blockade (ipilimumab) in patients with chemo-refractory metastatic non-small-cell lung cancer. Receptor amplification or capture employed the immunoSEQ multiplex PCR assay. TCRdb took this table from immuneACCESS and kept in-frame rearrangements with V and J called. Such tables lack part of the clones; where checked against another copy, unresolved V genes explain under half of the gap, and the rest is unexplained. The sample table shows 100,000 or so clones, and approximately 82% are seen once. The ten largest clonotypes hold less than 15% of the sample.

This TCR came from a human donor with non-small cell lung cancer that progressed on radiotherapy plus ipilimumab. The sequence links TRBV7-6 to TRBJ2-2; the D segment could be TRBD2, given 6 matching bases. The input for sequencing was peripheral blood, taken from a patient treated with radiotherapy plus ipilimumab. This receptor has the CDR3 CASSFGTEVGELFF. The bases read TGTGCCAGCAGCTTCGGGACTGAGGTCGGGGAGCTGTTTTTT.